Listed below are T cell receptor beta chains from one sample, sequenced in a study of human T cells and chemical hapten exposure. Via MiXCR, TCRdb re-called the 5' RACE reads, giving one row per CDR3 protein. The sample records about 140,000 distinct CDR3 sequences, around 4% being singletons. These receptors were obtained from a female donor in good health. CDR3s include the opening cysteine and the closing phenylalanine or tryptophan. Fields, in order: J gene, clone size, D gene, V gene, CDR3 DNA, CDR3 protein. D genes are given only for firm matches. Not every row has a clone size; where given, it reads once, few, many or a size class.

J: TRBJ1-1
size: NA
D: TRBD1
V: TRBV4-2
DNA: TGTGCCAGCAGCCAAGATCTTGGGACAGGGGGATACGGCACTGAAGCTTTCTTT
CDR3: CASSQDLGTGGYGTEAFF

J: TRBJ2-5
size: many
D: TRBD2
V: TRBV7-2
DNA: TGTGCCAGCAGCTTAGCGCATAGCGGGGGGCAAGAGACCCAGTACTTC
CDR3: CASSLAHSGGQETQYF

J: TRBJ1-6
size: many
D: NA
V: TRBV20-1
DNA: TGCAGTGCTAGAGAACCAGGGGCAGGCCCCTTTTCACCCCTCCACTTT
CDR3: CSAREPGAGPFSPLHF

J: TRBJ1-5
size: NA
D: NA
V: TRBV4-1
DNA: TGCGCCAGCAGCAGAGTACTAATCAATCAGCCCCAGCATTTT
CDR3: CASSRVLINQPQHF

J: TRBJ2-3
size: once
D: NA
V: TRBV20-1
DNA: TGCAGTGCCGCCGATGTCTTCGGGGGCTCGAGCACAGATACGCAGTATTTT
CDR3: CSAADVFGGSSTDTQYF

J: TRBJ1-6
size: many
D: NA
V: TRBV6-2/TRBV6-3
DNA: TGTGCCAGCAGGACGGACCCCAGAGGTTCACCCCTCCACTTT
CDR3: CASRTDPRGSPLHF

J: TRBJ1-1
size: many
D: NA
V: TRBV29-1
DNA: TGCAGCGTTACCCGTGGGGGGAGAACTGAAGCTTTCTTT
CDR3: CSVTRGGRTEAFF

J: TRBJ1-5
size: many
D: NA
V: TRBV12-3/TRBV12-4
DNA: TGTGCCAGCAGTTTATGGGGGATGAGGCAGCCCCAGCATTTT
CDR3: CASSLWGMRQPQHF

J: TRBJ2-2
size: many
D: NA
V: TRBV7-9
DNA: TGTGCCAGCAGCTTAGGGAACACCGGGGAGCTGTTTTTT
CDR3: CASSLGNTGELFF

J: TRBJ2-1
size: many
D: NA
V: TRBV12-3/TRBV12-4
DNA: TGTGCCAGCAGTTTTCGCCAGTCCTCCTACAATGAGCAGTTCTTC
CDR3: CASSFRQSSYNEQFF

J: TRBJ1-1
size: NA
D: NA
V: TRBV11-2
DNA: TGTGCCAGCAGCTGTCAGGGTTACACTGAAGCTTTCTTT
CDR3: CASSCQGYTEAFF

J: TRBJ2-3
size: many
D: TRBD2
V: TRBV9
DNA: TGTGCCAGCAGCGCCGTGGGCGGGGGGGCCACAGATACGCAGTATTTT
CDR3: CASSAVGGGATDTQYF

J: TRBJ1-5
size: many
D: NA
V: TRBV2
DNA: TGTGCCAGCAGTGGTGTAGGACTCGGCCGTCAGCCCCAGCATTTT
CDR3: CASSGVGLGRQPQHF

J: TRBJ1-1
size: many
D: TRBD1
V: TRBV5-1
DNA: TGCGCCAGCAGCTTGGAGGGGGCAGGCGCTGAAGCTTTCTTT
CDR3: CASSLEGAGAEAFF

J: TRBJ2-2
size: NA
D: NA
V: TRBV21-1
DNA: TGTGCCCACAAAACAGGGAACACCGGGGAGCTGTTTTTT
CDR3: CAHKTGNTGELFF

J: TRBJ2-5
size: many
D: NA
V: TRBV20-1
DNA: TGCAGTGCTAGATCCCCCTTGGGGGGAGAGACCCAGTACTTC
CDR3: CSARSPLGGETQYF

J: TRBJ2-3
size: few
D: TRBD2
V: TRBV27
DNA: TGTGCCAGCAGTAGACTAGCGGGAACTAGCACAGATACGCAGTATTTT
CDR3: CASSRLAGTSTDTQYF

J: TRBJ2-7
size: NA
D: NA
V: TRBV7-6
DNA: TGTGCCAGCAGCTTCTCCAGGGCCCACGAGCAGTACTTC
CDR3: CASSFSRAHEQYF

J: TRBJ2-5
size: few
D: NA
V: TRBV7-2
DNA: TGTGCCAGCAGCTCCAGGAGGGTCCAAGAGACCCAGTACTTC
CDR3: CASSSRRVQETQYF

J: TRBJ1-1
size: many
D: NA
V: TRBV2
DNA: TGTGCCAGCAGTGATTTATCTGGGAACACTGAAGCTTTCTTT
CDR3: CASSDLSGNTEAFF

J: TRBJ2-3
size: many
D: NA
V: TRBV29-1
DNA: TGCAGCGTTGAAGATCGCCAGACAGATACGCAGTATTTT
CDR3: CSVEDRQTDTQYF

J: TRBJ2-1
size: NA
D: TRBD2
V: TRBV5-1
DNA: TGCGCCCCCCGGATGTCGGGACTAGCGGATGAGCAGTTCTTC
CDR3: CAPRMSGLADEQFF

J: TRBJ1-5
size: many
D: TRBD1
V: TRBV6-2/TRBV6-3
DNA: TGTGCCAGCAGTACGGACAGGGCCGCTAGCAATCAGCCCCAGCATTTT
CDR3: CASSTDRAASNQPQHF

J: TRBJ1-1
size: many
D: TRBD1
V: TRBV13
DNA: TGTGCCAGCAGCCCTGGACAGGGGGTGACTGAAGCTTTCTTT
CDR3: CASSPGQGVTEAFF

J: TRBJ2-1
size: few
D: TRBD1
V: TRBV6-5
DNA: TGTGCCAGCCCGTTCGGGACAGGCTACAATGAGCAGTTCTTC
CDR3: CASPFGTGYNEQFF